The 3 T cell receptor beta chains reported below all come from one sample, sequenced in a study of post-analysis software for immune sequencing data. No cognate antigen is known for these TCRs. General study results and limits: Relative to controls, patients had about 5 TRBV segments at higher frequency, with TRBV5-6, TRBV5-1 and TRBV20-1 among these.

Unique molecular identifiers were present in the TCR beta cDNA libraries. TCRdb reprocessed the PCR reads with MiXCR, giving one entry per CDR3 protein. The repertoire includes over 150,000 distinct CDR3 sequences, approximately 30% of them detected once, and approximately 1.6% sits in the top ten. The sample consisted of blood. The origin of the receptors is a girl aged 5 to 17 with multiple sclerosis.

This clonotype has a handful of counts. V usage is TRBV6-6 and J usage is TRBJ1-5; no definite D call. The V end was cut by 4 bases, the J end by 3 bases, with 13 bases between. Per germline, CDR1 MNHNY and CDR2 SVGAGI (reference sequence). This CDR3 is built from 15 residues. For the CDR3, the DNA is TGTGCCAGCAGTTTAGCGGGTCCGAACAATCAGCCCCAGCATTTT. Translating gives CASSLAGPNNQPQHF.

Details on this clonotype: A much more abundant neighbour one base away suggests this may be a read error. The V and J genes are TRBV11-2 and TRBJ2-7, with D perhaps being TRBD1 or TRBD2 (7 bases each). Germline lookup yields CDR1 SGHAT and CDR2 FQNNGV. The CDR3 is 14 residues long. Trimming took 4 bases from V and 4 from J, leaving 14 bases between them. The CDR3 protein is CASSSAGGAYEQYF. Here the CDR3 DNA reads TGTGCCAGCAGCTCGGCAGGGGGGGCATACGAGCAGTACTTC.

This clonotype was detected only a few times. This rearrangement joins TRBV6-1 to TRBJ2-7; D is possibly TRBD1 or TRBD2 (5 bases each). The germline CDR1 and CDR2 sequences are MNHNS and SASEGT. V was trimmed by 3 bases and J by 2 bases, leaving 14 bases between them. The CDR3 length is 15 residues. In nucleotides, the CDR3 is TGTGCCAGCAGTGAGGAGAGGGGATTTACCTACGAGCAGTACTTC. Protein sequence: CASSEERGFTYEQYF.